These 22 T cell receptor beta chains share one sample of origin, sequenced in a study of blood T cell repertoires in COVID-19. Libraries were prepared by immunoSEQ multiplex PCR; TCRdb keeps only in-frame clonotypes and omits some of them. Of fewer than 250,000 clones detected, around four fifths appear once; the ten largest clones hold 2.5% to 3.5%. Material for sequencing was peripheral blood. The receptor set was obtained from a middle-aged man with active or convalescent COVID-19.

The chain uses TRBV28 and TRBJ2-1; 10 bases fit TRBD2. Trimming cost V 7 bases and J 1 base; bases outside gene matches: 10. This CDR3 contains 17 residues. Germline CDR1 MDHEN, CDR2 SYDVKM. The CDR3 loop is CASNPGLAIRSYNEQFF. The CDR3 bases are TGTGCCAGCAACCCGGGACTAGCGATTAGGTCCTACAATGAGCAGTTCTTC.

This chain links TRBV4-1 with TRBJ2-2; 13 nucleotides line up with TRBD2. Germline trimming cut 2 bases from V and 0 bases from J; bases unmatched to any gene: 6. This CDR3 spans 19 amino acids. In germline, CDR1 is MGHRA, CDR2 YSYEKL. Written as DNA, the CDR3 is TGCGCCAGCAGCCAAAGACTAGCGGGGGGTGTCGCGAACACCGGGGAGCTGTTTTTT. The encoded protein is CASSQRLAGGVANTGELFF.

The chain combines TRBV3-1 (or the pseudogene TRBV3-2) with TRBJ2-5; 7 bases agree with TRBD2. From germline, CDR1 is LGHDT and CDR2 YNNKEL (reference sequence). The junction had 10 bases not matched to a gene; V was cut back by 7 bases and J by 2 bases. The CDR3 is made up of 15 amino acids. Here the CDR3 reads CASKTRGMGQETQYF. The CDR3 DNA reads TGTGCCAGCAAGACGCGGGGGATGGGGCAAGAGACCCAGTACTTC.

This sequence joins TRBV20-1 and TRBJ1-2; D ambiguous. The germline V gene encodes CDR1 DFQATT and CDR2 SNEGSKA (reference sequence). The CDR3 length is 11 residues. V gave up 8 bases and J gave up 4 bases, with 11 bases separating them. CDR3 region: CSSRGVYGYTF. The CDR3 coding sequence is TGCAGTAGTCGCGGGGTCTATGGCTACACCTTC.

The genes are TRBV19 and TRBJ1-2, with D possibly being TRBD1 (5 bases). This CDR3 comprises 14 residues. CDR1 LNHDA and CDR2 SQIVND come from the germline V gene (reference sequence). Trimming left V 10 bases short and J 4 bases short, with 19 bases between. The DNA for the CDR3 is TGTGCCACCTACGCTGGGGCCCTAATCTATGGCTACACCTTC. It yields the protein CATYAGALIYGYTF.

J is TRBJ2-3 and V is TRBV6-5, with 7 bases fitting TRBD2. V shed 5 bases and J 4 bases; nucleotides not matched to a gene: 6. Germline V gives CDR1 MNHEY, CDR2 SVGAGI. The CDR3 loop spans 14 amino acids. The CDR3 region has the DNA TGTGCCAGCAGTCCGCGGGGGTACCCAGATACGCAGTATTTT. This encodes CASSPRGYPDTQYF.

The chain uses TRBV6-2 or TRBV6-3 and TRBJ1-5; 8 bases fit TRBD1. The germline V gene encodes CDR1 MNHEY and CDR2 SVGEGT. This CDR3 is 18 amino acids long. Trimming took 5 bases from V and 5 from J; bases not matched to a gene: 17. The CDR3 DNA sequence: TGTGCCAGCAGTGATATGAGAGGACAGGGACTCCTTTATCAGCCCCAGCATTTT. Its translation is CASSDMRGQGLLYQPQHF.

This clone was found a few times. This chain joins TRBV5-4 and TRBJ1-2, with D possibly TRBD1 on 6 matching bases. V lost 5 bases to trimming and J lost 5 bases, with 16 bases between them. The CDR3 extends over 14 amino acids. Germline V lookup: CDR1 SGHNT, CDR2 YYREEE (reference sequence). The CDR3 coding sequence is TGTGCCAGCAGTCGCGCAACAGGGAATTATGGCTACACCTTC. Translated, it gives CASSRATGNYGYTF.

Details on this clone: Other DNA sequences of this sample code for an identical CDR3. J is TRBJ2-7 and V is TRBV9, with TRBD2 as a possible D gene (6 bases). Germline CDR1 SGDLS, CDR2 YYNGEE. This CDR3 is 14 amino acids long. V lost 4 bases and J 6 bases, leaving 17 bases between the germline ends. The CDR3 is CASSPQLAVGEQYF. For the CDR3, the DNA is TGTGCCAGCAGCCCCCAACTAGCTGTGGGCGAGCAGTACTTC. Full variable domain (remainder filled in from reference TRBV9 and TRBJ2-7): DSGVTQTPKHLITATGQRVTLRCSPRSGDLSVYWYQQSLDQGLQFLIQYYNGEERAKGNILERFSAQQFPDLHSELNLSSLELGDSALYFCASSPQLAVGEQYFGPGTRLTVT.

This chain uses TRBV9 with TRBJ1-1, with D possibly matching TRBD1 (5 bases). Germline V gene data show CDR1 as SGDLS and CDR2 as YYNGEE. The CDR3 runs 14 residues. V lost 4 bases, J lost 4 bases, and 14 bases lay in between. CDR3 DNA: TGTGCCAGCAGCCTTAGGACAACCAGCACTGAAGCTTTCTTT. Its translation is CASSLRTTSTEAFF.

The chain links TRBV29-1 to TRBJ1-2; 7 bases align to TRBD1. The V and J ends lost 7 bases and 11 bases, in that order; junction bases with no gene match: 10. The CDR3 spans 11 residues. Germline CDR1 reads SQVTM; CDR2 reads ANQGSEA. The CDR3 loop is CSGGEQGTYTF. The CDR3 DNA is TGCAGCGGGGGGGAACAGGGGACATACACCTTC.

The gene calls are TRBV6-4 and TRBJ2-7, with TRBD1 matching over 9 bases. Germline V lookup: CDR1 MRHNA, CDR2 SNTAGT. The V segment lost 6 bases and the J segment 5 bases; nucleotides outside the gene matches: 11. There are 15 residues in the CDR3. CDR3 protein: CASSAGTGMRNEQYF. The CDR3 DNA reads TGTGCCAGCAGCGCCGGGACAGGGATGAGGAACGAGCAGTACTTC.

The chain has TRBV2 and TRBJ2-7; TRBD1 might be the D (6 bases). Trimming removed 6 bases from V and 0 bases from J, with 9 bases in between. Per the germline V gene, CDR1 is SNHLY and CDR2 is FYNNEI. This CDR3 is 13 amino acids long. The DNA for the CDR3 is TGTGCCAGCAGGGGGGCAGCCTCCTACGAGCAGTACTTC. Residues: CASRGAASYEQYF.

The rearrangement joins TRBV27 to TRBJ2-7; the D gene is possibly TRBD1 (6 bases). The CDR3 runs 13 residues. Germline V gene lookup returns CDR1 MNHEY and CDR2 SMNVEV (reference sequence). The ends were cut back, 4 bases at V and 3 bases at J, with 10 bases in the middle. The DNA for the CDR3 is TGTGCCAGCAGTTCGGGACATGGCTACGAGCAGTACTTC. Translation: CASSSGHGYEQYF.

The CDR3, as DNA: TGTGCCAGCAGTTACACGGACACAAACAATGAGCAGTTCTTC. Encoded protein: CASSYTDTNNEQFF. This chain links TRBV6-5 with TRBJ2-1, with a tentative D call TRBD1 (5 bases). The germline V and J ends were trimmed by 2 bases and 5 bases, with 10 bases remaining between them. The germline V gene encodes CDR1 MNHEY and CDR2 SVGAGI. CDR3 length: 14 residues.

The rearrangement uses TRBV12-3 or TRBV12-4 and TRBJ1-1; unclear D gene. The V end was cut by 1 base, the J end by 8 bases, with 5 bases between. CDR3 length equals 11 residues. The CDR3 nucleotides read TGTGCCAGCAGTTTAGGGAGGGAAGCTTTCTTT. Amino acid sequence: CASSLGREAFF.

CDR3 amino acids: CASKAGDGTDTQYF. The DNA of the CDR3 is TGCGCCAGCAAGGCAGGGGATGGCACAGATACGCAGTATTTT. V gene TRBV10-1 combines with J gene TRBJ2-3, with TRBD1 as a possible D gene (6 bases). Germline CDR1 is WNHNN and CDR2 is SYGVQD (reference sequence). CDR3 length: 14 amino acids. With 7 bases removed from V and 1 base from J, the gap between germline ends came to 12 bases.

The chain links TRBV19 to TRBJ1-2, with D possibly matching TRBD1 (6 bases). This CDR3 contains 13 residues. Trimming took 9 bases from V and 5 from J, leaving 16 bases between them. Germline CDR1 LNHDA, CDR2 SQIVND (reference sequence). CDR3 nucleotides: TGTGCCAGCAAAGATGTGGGGGCATATGGCTACACCTTC. This gives the protein CASKDVGAYGYTF.

The chain carries TRBV4-1 and TRBJ2-1; TRBD2 agrees at 12 bases. The CDR3 is 17 residues long. Germline CDR1 MGHRA, CDR2 YSYEKL. Losses at the gene ends were 3 bases for V and 10 bases for J; bases not matched to a gene: 13. The CDR3 DNA is TGCGCCAGCAGCCATGGCCCGGGACTAGCGGGTCACGGGGAGCAGTTCTTC. Its protein is CASSHGPGLAGHGEQFF.

The J gene is TRBJ2-3, the V gene TRBV9; 14 nucleotides align to TRBD2. The J segment lost 2 bases and the V segment lost 2 bases, leaving 7 bases of the junction unmatched. Germline values: CDR1 SGDLS, CDR2 YYNGEE. There are 18 residues in the CDR3. The CDR3 reads CASSVGLAGVQITDTQYF. The CDR3 DNA reads as TGTGCCAGCAGCGTGGGACTAGCGGGGGTACAAATCACAGATACGCAGTATTTT.

V usage is TRBV18 and J usage is TRBJ2-5, with TRBD2 as a possible D gene (5 bases). The CDR3 has 18 amino acids. The V end was cut by 2 bases, the J end by 0 bases, with 19 bases between. Germline V gives CDR1 KGHSH, CDR2 LQKENI. As DNA, the CDR3 is TGTGCCAGCTCACCAATTGACGTGTTAAGCGGATACCAAGAGACCCAGTACTTC. Encoded protein: CASSPIDVLSGYQETQYF.

By sample share, this clone is medium-sized. V and J are TRBV3-1 (or the pseudogene TRBV3-2) and TRBJ2-1; 9 bases map to TRBD2. Germline CDR1 is LGHDT and CDR2 is YNNKEL (reference sequence). This CDR3 comprises 16 residues. The trim removed 2 bases at V and 0 bases at J, leaving 2 bases unmatched. CDR3 residues: CASSQLSGSSYNEQFF. The CDR3 region has the DNA TGTGCCAGCAGCCAACTTAGCGGGAGCTCCTACAATGAGCAGTTCTTC.